The 9 T cell receptor beta chains presented below share a single source sample, sequenced in a study of memory CD4+ T cells and cytomegalovirus serostatus. Using immunoSEQ multiplex PCR, the repertoire was profiled, and TCRdb retains in-frame clones only, with some absent. The data contain about 25,000 clones, about 80% of them singletons. Single viable CD3+CD4+CD8-CD45RO+ cells were sorted as the memory CD4+ T cells. The sample was memory CD4+ T cells from blood. These receptors originate from an adult in good health and CMV-seronegative.

This clone has more than one count but fewer than ten. The chain is built from TRBV5-1 and TRBJ2-7; no definite D call. V lost 0 bases to trimming and J lost 5 bases, with 3 bases between them. The germline CDR1 and CDR2 sequences are SGHRS and YFSETQ. The length of the CDR3 is 11 residues. CDR3 in DNA: TGCGCCAGCAGCTTGGGGAACGAGCAGTACTTC. Translated, it gives CASSLGNEQYF.

V usage is TRBV6-1 and J usage is TRBJ1-2, with D perhaps matching TRBD1 (6 bases). Trimming took off 6 bases at V and 4 bases at J, with 12 bases between the two ends. Germline loops: CDR1 MNHNS, CDR2 SASEGT. The CDR3 length is 13 residues. DNA of the CDR3: TGTGCCAGCAGAGAACAGGGTGTCTATGGCTACACCTTC. Its translation is CASREQGVYGYTF.

This clone was counted once. The chain has TRBV25-1 and TRBJ2-1; D might be TRBD2 (6 bases). CDR3 size: 13 residues. Germline CDR1 MGHDK, CDR2 SYGVNS. V was pared by 3 bases and J by 5 bases, with 8 bases between. DNA of the CDR3: TGTGCCAGCAGTGAGCCGGGGGACAATGAGCAGTTCTTC. This translates into CASSEPGDNEQFF.

The rearrangement joins TRBV27 to TRBJ1-1, with D unresolved. The CDR3 sequence is 17 residues long. CDR1 MNHEY and CDR2 SMNVEV come from the germline V gene (reference sequence). Deletions cut 2 bases from V and 0 bases from J, with 16 bases between. CDR3 DNA: TGTGCCAGCAGTTTAGGAAATCGTCCTCCCATGAACACTGAAGCTTTCTTT. Its translation: CASSLGNRPPMNTEAFF.

Only a few counts were recorded for this clone. J is TRBJ1-2 and V is TRBV9, with D hard to call. V lost 0 bases and J 8 bases, leaving 17 bases between the germline ends. This CDR3 has 15 residues. Germline assignment: CDR1 SGDLS and CDR2 YYNGEE. DNA for the CDR3: TGTGCCAGCAGCGTAGGAGCCGGGCCCGAGGGCGGCTACACCTTC. Translating it yields CASSVGAGPEGGYTF. Variable domain in full (rest from reference TRBV9 and TRBJ1-2): DSGVTQTPKHLITATGQRVTLRCSPRSGDLSVYWYQQSLDQGLQFLIQYYNGEERAKGNILERFSAQQFPDLHSELNLSSLELGDSALYFCASSVGAGPEGGYTFGSGTRLTVV.

This clone is medium-sized (0.01 to 0.1%) by share. This chain joins TRBV9 and TRBJ2-3; 12 nucleotides line up with TRBD2. The CDR3 covers 14 residues. CDR1 and CDR2 (germline): SGDLS, YYNGEE. J lost 4 bases, V lost 3 bases, and 0 bases had no gene match. The CDR3 nucleotides are TGTGCCAGCAGCGGACTAGCGGGAGCAGATACGCAGTATTTT. Translation gives CASSGLAGADTQYF.

The rearrangement uses TRBV7-8 and TRBJ2-3; the D is unclear. V lost 5 bases, J lost 7 bases, and 19 bases lay in between. The CDR3 covers 15 residues. Germline V lookup: CDR1 SGHVS, CDR2 FQNEAQ. The CDR3 nucleotides read TGTGCCAGCAGCCCCACGCAGGCCGTTGGGAATACGCAGTATTTT. As protein: CASSPTQAVGNTQYF.

This clone was counted a few times. The chain is built from TRBV5-1 and TRBJ1-4, with D possibly matching TRBD1 (6 bases). CDR1 is SGHRS and CDR2 is YFSETQ in the germline V gene. V dropped 3 bases and J dropped 4 bases, with 10 bases sitting between them. The CDR3 loop spans 14 amino acids. This CDR3 is CASSWTEYNEKLFF. In DNA form, the CDR3 reads TGCGCCAGCAGCTGGACAGAGTATAATGAAAAACTGTTTTTT. Drawing the rest from reference TRBV5-1 and TRBJ1-4, the complete variable domain is KAGVTQTPRYLIKTRGQQVTLSCSPISGHRSVSWYQQTPGQGLQFLFEYFSETQRNKGNFPGRFSGRQFSNSRSEMNVSTLELGDSALYLCASSWTEYNEKLFFGSGTQLSVL.

This clone was recorded only once. The V and J genes are TRBV28 and TRBJ2-1, with D possibly matching TRBD2 (5 bases). This CDR3 has 12 residues. Germline CDR1 reads MDHEN; CDR2 reads SYDVKM. Trimming removed 5 bases from V and 12 bases from J, with 14 bases in between. CDR3 coding DNA: TGTGCCAGCAGTACCCCGACTAAACCGCAGTTCTTC. Translation gives CASSTPTKPQFF.